The 24 T cell receptor beta chains below all came from one sample that was sequenced in a study of blood T cell repertoires in COVID-19. This table comes from immunoSEQ multiplex PCR, and its TCRdb copy is limited to in-frame clones, with some not included. The sample holds approximately 90,000 clones; about nine tenths are singletons and the top ten take approximately 9.3%. The sample was peripheral blood. Receptors were obtained from a man aged 50-60 years with acute or convalescent COVID-19.

V gene TRBV5-1 combines with J gene TRBJ2-5; 8 bases are a match to TRBD2. After removal of 4 bases from V and 4 bases from J, the junction contained 6 bases not matched to a gene. Germline lookup yields CDR1 SGHRS and CDR2 YFSETQ. The CDR3 sequence is 14 residues long. The CDR3 protein is CASSTGGGLETQYF. In nucleotides, the CDR3 is TGCGCCAGCAGCACCGGGGGGGGCCTAGAGACCCAGTACTTC.

This chain links TRBV29-1 with TRBJ2-1; 7 bases are a match to TRBD1. CDR1 SQVTM and CDR2 ANQGSEA come from the germline V gene. After removal of 7 bases from V and 0 bases from J, the junction contained 9 bases not matched to a gene. This CDR3 has 15 residues. Here the CDR3 reads CSGGLAGGSYNEQFF. As DNA, the CDR3 is TGCAGCGGGGGTCTGGCAGGGGGCTCCTACAATGAGCAGTTCTTC.

The chain recombines TRBV27 with TRBJ1-6; 8 nucleotides match TRBD1. The germline gives CDR1 MNHEY, CDR2 SMNVEV (reference sequence). The CDR3 has 15 amino acids. V dropped 5 bases and J dropped 7; count of bases not matched to a gene: 7. The CDR3 region is CASSLLRQGNSPLHF. The CDR3 nucleotides read TGTGCCAGCAGTCTCCTACGACAGGGGAATTCACCCCTCCACTTT.

The chain has TRBV2 and TRBJ2-6, with 11 bases matching TRBD1. Unmatched junction bases numbered 6, after V lost 7 bases and J lost 4 bases. Germline lookup yields CDR1 SNHLY and CDR2 FYNNEI. The CDR3 length is 16 residues. The CDR3 DNA follows: TGTGCCAGCATAGGACAGGGGGCGCCCGGGGCCAACGTCCTGACTTTC. Translation gives CASIGQGAPGANVLTF.

J is TRBJ1-1 and V is TRBV5-6; D ambiguous. V was trimmed by 2 bases and J by 0 bases, leaving 8 bases between them. Germline CDR1 reads SGHDT; CDR2 reads YYEEEE. This CDR3 contains 14 residues. CDR3 region: CASSFVTVNTEAFF. CDR3 DNA: TGTGCCAGCAGCTTTGTTACGGTGAACACTGAAGCTTTCTTT.

The chain is built from TRBV9 and TRBJ1-1; D is undetermined. The V and J ends lost 4 bases and 0 bases respectively, with 10 bases between them. CDR1 and CDR2 from the germline V gene are SGDLS and YYNGEE. This CDR3 comprises 14 residues. CDR3 DNA sequence: TGTGCCAGCAGCCTAACTACACTGAACACTGAAGCTTTCTTT. This translates into CASSLTTLNTEAFF.

This rearrangement joins TRBV19 to TRBJ1-2, with 8 nucleotides matching TRBD1. Germline V gives CDR1 LNHDA, CDR2 SQIVND (reference sequence). The V gene end was trimmed by 6 bases and the J gene end by 7 bases; junction bases not matched to a gene: 7. The CDR3 has 13 amino acids. CDR3 amino acids: CASSRTGTTGYTF. The DNA of the CDR3 is TGTGCCAGTAGCAGGACAGGGACGACTGGCTACACCTTC.

This chain links TRBV30 with TRBJ1-1; TRBD1 might be the D (6 bases). Germline assignment: CDR1 GTSNPN and CDR2 SVGIG (reference sequence). The CDR3 extends over 12 amino acids. Between the trimmed V and J ends, which lost 2 bases and 4 bases, there was a span of 8 bases. Here the CDR3 reads CAWSQGSTEAFF. The CDR3 DNA sequence: TGTGCCTGGAGTCAGGGGAGCACTGAAGCTTTCTTT.

The rearrangement uses TRBV18 and TRBJ2-2; tentative D call: TRBD2 (5 bases). The CDR3 contains 17 residues. V lost 6 bases, J lost 6 bases, and 23 bases lay in between. CDR1 is KGHSH, CDR2 LQKENI, per germline. The chain's CDR3 is CASSLRTRVESAGELFF. The CDR3 coding sequence is TGTGCCAGCTCCCTCCGGACGAGGGTGGAATCGGCCGGGGAGCTGTTTTTT. Together with reference TRBV18 and TRBJ2-2, the CDR3 gives the full variable domain: NAGVMQNPRHLVRRRGQEARLRCSPMKGHSHVYWYRQLPEEGLKFMVYLQKENIIDESGMPKERFSAEFPKEGPSILRIQQVVRGDSAAYFCASSLRTRVESAGELFFGEGSRLTVL.

The CDR3 DNA reads TGTGCCAGCAGCTTAGCGCTGGGCGGGGGCGTTCAAGAGACCCAGTACTTC. Translated: CASSLALGGGVQETQYF. This chain uses TRBV7-9 with TRBJ2-5, with D tentatively TRBD2 (7 bases). This CDR3 region has 17 residues. The germline V and J ends were trimmed by 0 bases and 2 bases, with 16 bases remaining between them. Looked up from germline, CDR1 is SEHNR and CDR2 is FQNEAQ (reference sequence).

The V gene is TRBV19, the J gene TRBJ2-1, with D possibly being TRBD2 (7 bases). There are 14 residues in the CDR3. Germline lookup yields CDR1 LNHDA and CDR2 SQIVND (reference sequence). Trimming left V 9 bases short and J 3 bases short, with 15 bases between. Here the CDR3 DNA reads TGTGCCAGCCAGTGGGAGGGGGGCTACAATGAGCAGTTCTTC. This codes for CASQWEGGYNEQFF.

This clone has a handful of counts. The CDR3 is CASSDGQQDTQYF. The CDR3 DNA reads as TGTGCCAGCAGTGATGGACAGCAAGATACGCAGTATTTT. The V call is TRBV2, the J call TRBJ2-3; D is perhaps TRBD1 (6 bases). CDR1 is SNHLY, CDR2 FYNNEI, per germline. The CDR3 has 13 residues. The germline V and J ends were trimmed by 3 bases and 5 bases, with 9 bases remaining between them. Drawing the rest from reference TRBV2 and TRBJ2-3, the complete variable domain is EPEVTQTPSHQVTQMGQEVILRCVPISNHLYFYWYRQILGQKVEFLVSFYNNEISEKSEIFDDQFSVERPDGSNFTLKIRSTKLEDSAMYFCASSDGQQDTQYFGPGTRLTVL.

The chain combines TRBV5-1 with TRBJ1-2; 9 nucleotides line up with TRBD1. J was trimmed by 4 bases and V by 4 bases; bases with no gene match: 8. The CDR3 spans 15 residues. CDR1 SGHRS and CDR2 YFSETQ come from the germline V gene. The CDR3, as DNA: TGCGCCAGCAGCCTACCGGGACAGGGTTTCTATGGCTACACCTTC. Translated: CASSLPGQGFYGYTF.

V gene TRBV7-2 combines with J gene TRBJ2-7; 7 bases align to TRBD1. Germline trimming cut 5 bases from V and 6 bases from J; bases unmatched to any gene: 4. Germline V gene lookup returns CDR1 SGHTA and CDR2 FQGNSA. The CDR3 is 12 amino acids. CDR3 sequence (DNA): TGTGCCAGCAGCCCCAGGGGGTCCGAGCAGTACTTC. Protein product: CASSPRGSEQYF.

The chain joins TRBV18 to TRBJ2-2; weak D call: TRBD1 (5 bases). CDR3 length: 14 amino acids. The germline V and J ends were trimmed by 11 bases and 1 base, with 14 bases remaining between them. The germline gives CDR1 KGHSH, CDR2 LQKENI. CDR3 sequence (DNA): TGTGCCTCCGTAGGTGGACAGAACACCGGGGAGCTGTTTTTT. Translated: CASVGGQNTGELFF.

The chain recombines TRBV30 with TRBJ1-3, with 7 nucleotides matching TRBD1. Germline V gene lookup returns CDR1 GTSNPN and CDR2 SVGIG (reference sequence). There are 14 residues in the CDR3. V lost 5 bases and J lost 4; bases outside the gene matches: 8. The DNA for the CDR3 is TGTGCCTGGGGAAGGACAGGCTTGGGAAACACCATATATTTT. It yields the protein CAWGRTGLGNTIYF. The entire variable domain, with the rest obtained from reference TRBV30 and TRBJ1-3, is as follows: SQTIHQWPATLVQPVGSPLSLECTVEGTSNPNLYWYRQAAGRGLQLLFYSVGIGQISSEVPQNLSASRPQDRQFILSSKKLLLSDSGFYLCAWGRTGLGNTIYFGEGSWLTVV.

The chain uses TRBV19 and TRBJ2-3, with 10 bases matching TRBD2. The V segment lost 5 bases and the J segment 2 bases; nucleotides outside the gene matches: 7. Germline assignment: CDR1 LNHDA and CDR2 SQIVND (reference sequence). CDR3 size: 16 residues. CDR3 sequence: CASSPRLAGPTDTQYF. The DNA of the CDR3 is TGTGCCAGTAGTCCACGACTAGCGGGCCCCACAGATACGCAGTATTTT.

This sequence joins TRBV27 and TRBJ2-2; TRBD2 aligns across 9 bases. The CDR3 has 16 amino acids. Germline-derived CDR1 and CDR2 are MNHEY and SMNVEV (reference sequence). V lost 5 bases to trimming and J lost 5 bases; unmatched junction nucleotides: 9. The CDR3 bases are TGTGCCAGCAGTCGCGACACTAGCGGGTGGACCGGGGAGCTGTTTTTT. This translates into CASSRDTSGWTGELFF.

CDR3 sequence: CASSFSGGLNEQFF. The CDR3 DNA sequence: TGTGCCAGCAGCTTTTCGGGAGGACTCAATGAGCAGTTCTTC. V is TRBV7-9 and J is TRBJ2-1, with TRBD2 matching over 7 bases. Germline loops: CDR1 SEHNR, CDR2 FQNEAQ (reference sequence). The CDR3 covers 14 residues. Trimming took 3 bases from V and 6 from J; bases not matched to a gene: 5.

V gene TRBV29-1 combines with J gene TRBJ2-1, with 11 positions matching TRBD2. V was clipped by 4 bases and J by 8 bases; unmatched bases: 4. Germline CDR1 is SQVTM and CDR2 is ANQGSEA. This CDR3 contains 13 residues. CDR3 nucleotide sequence: TGCAGCGTTGCAAGGACTAGCGGGCATGAGCAGTTCTTC. This codes for CSVARTSGHEQFF.

The DNA of the CDR3 is TGTGCCAGCTCCCGGGAACGTTGGGGACAGGGGGGCTACACCTTC. It specifies CASSRERWGQGGYTF. The chain recombines TRBV6-5 with TRBJ1-2; 10 nucleotides align to TRBD1. J was trimmed by 8 bases and V by 8 bases; bases with no gene match: 14. This CDR3 region has 15 residues. From germline, CDR1 is MNHEY and CDR2 SVGAGI.

This chain links TRBV6-5 with TRBJ2-1; possibly TRBD1 for D (6 bases). CDR1 is MNHEY, CDR2 SVGAGI, per germline. The CDR3 length is 15 residues. V was clipped by 8 bases and J by 3 bases, with 17 bases between them. The CDR3 nucleotides are TGTGCCAGCCGAAGAGCCGGACAGCACTACAATGAGCAGTTCTTC. This encodes CASRRAGQHYNEQFF.

The chain couples TRBV6-5 to TRBJ1-1, with D possibly matching TRBD1 (5 bases). Germline lookup yields CDR1 MNHEY and CDR2 SVGAGI. CDR3 length equals 11 residues. V was shortened by 2 bases and J by 13 bases, with 11 bases between the two germline ends. The CDR3 region has the DNA TGTGCCAGCAGTTACAAGGGGAAGGGTTTCTTT. Translation gives CASSYKGKGFF.

This chain joins TRBV5-6 and TRBJ2-5; perhaps TRBD2 as D (6 bases). Trimming left V 4 bases short and J 4 bases short, with 14 bases between. CDR3 length equals 14 residues. CDR1 and CDR2 from the germline V gene are SGHDT and YYEEEE. CDR3 loop: CASSGYGGGETQYF. The CDR3 DNA follows: TGTGCCAGCAGCGGCTATGGGGGAGGAGAGACCCAGTACTTC.